The T cell receptor (beta chain) described here comes from a study of molecular identifiers for immune sequencing clone quantification. This clonotype appeared a few times. TCRdb re-derived calls from the PCR reads in MiXCR, one entry per CDR3 protein. The repertoire includes fewer than 45,000 distinct CDR3 sequences, approximately 18% of them detected once, and more than 6% sits in the top ten. The germline V and J ends were trimmed by 7 bases and 3 bases, with 19 bases remaining between them. The CDR3 is 15 amino acids. CDR1 is MNHEY, CDR2 SVGEGT, per germline. The chain is built from TRBV6-2 or TRBV6-3 and TRBJ2-7; D unclear. The source is a human donor in good health. Some libraries in this study had Jurkat cell RNA spiked in. Material for sequencing was naive CD8+ T cells from blood, with Jurkat cell RNA spiked in. Subset reported: FACS-sorted CD8+CD4-CCR7+CD45RA+ naive T cells. The CDR3 protein is CASTRKRLTDYEQYF. The CDR3 DNA reads as TGTGCCAGCACCCGAAAGAGGCTAACGGACTACGAGCAGTACTTC.